The 3 T cell receptor beta chains below were found in one sample sequenced in a study of blood T cell repertoires in COVID-19. Libraries were prepared by immunoSEQ multiplex PCR; TCRdb keeps only in-frame clonotypes and omits some of them. The sample has 350,000 to 450,000 clones; roughly nine tenths are singletons. The specimen was PBMCs or T cells enriched from blood (not recorded which). All receptors derive from a woman aged 40 to 50 who had been exposed to COVID-19.

V usage is TRBV6-5 and J usage is TRBJ1-5; D uncertain. Germline assignment: CDR1 MNHEY and CDR2 SVGAGI. The germline V and J ends were trimmed by 6 bases and 9 bases, with 15 bases remaining between them. This CDR3 spans 13 amino acids. The CDR3 bases are TGTGCCAGCAGCCTATTCTTACTAGGGCCCCAGCATTTT. Its protein is CASSLFLLGPQHF.

The V and J genes are TRBV12-3 or TRBV12-4 and TRBJ1-2; the D is unclear. The CDR3 covers 12 residues. Deletions cut 11 bases from V and 5 bases from J, with 15 bases between. The CDR3: CASRSPGYGYTF. CDR3 in DNA: TGTGCCTCACGCTCCCCGGGGTATGGCTACACCTTC.

The chain has TRBV5-4 and TRBJ1-1; the match to TRBD1 covers 9 bases. The CDR3 runs to 15 residues. V trimming: 4 bases; J trimming: 2 bases; junction bases outside the gene matches: 6. Per the germline V gene, CDR1 is SGHNT and CDR2 is YYREEE (reference sequence). The CDR3: CASSVGQGINTEAFF. CDR3 sequence (DNA): TGTGCCAGCAGCGTCGGACAGGGGATCAACACTGAAGCTTTCTTT.